This passage covers 12 T cell receptor beta chains from one sample sequenced in a study of cytomegalovirus exposure and HLA in healthy donors. PCR employed 60 Vbeta and 13 Jbeta primers. Only in-frame clones appear in the TCRdb table, and some are missing; sequencing was by immunoSEQ multiplex PCR. Seen here are tens of thousands of clones, 70% to 75% observed once, and the top ten hold 22%. Sequencing used PBMCs. The source of these receptors is a woman in her twenties or thirties in good health and CMV-seropositive.

CDR3 bases: TGCGCCAGCAGCGAACAGTTGTATAGCAATCAGCCCCAGCATTTT. It yields the protein CASSEQLYSNQPQHF. The rearrangement uses TRBV10-2 and TRBJ1-5; D not certain. Between the trimmed V and J ends, which lost 6 bases and 0 bases, there was a span of 12 bases. This CDR3 is 15 amino acids long. In germline, CDR1 is WSHSY, CDR2 SAAADI.

V and J are TRBV29-1 and TRBJ2-7; 12 bases agree with TRBD2. Germline V lookup: CDR1 SQVTM, CDR2 ANQGSEA. The CDR3 spans 13 residues. Losses at the gene ends were 6 bases for V and 5 bases for J; bases not matched to a gene: 5. CDR3: CSVTRTSGNEQYF. As DNA, the CDR3 is TGCAGCGTCACCCGGACTAGCGGGAACGAGCAGTACTTC.

DNA of the CDR3: TGTGCCAGCAGCTACCGGGACAGGGGGCGAACCTACGAGCAGTACTTC. It translates to CASSYRDRGRTYEQYF. The rearrangement links TRBV5-4 to TRBJ2-7; 12 bases are a match to TRBD1. Losses at the gene ends were 3 bases for V and 2 bases for J; bases not matched to a gene: 6. Germline V gene sequence: CDR1 SGHNT, CDR2 YYREEE (reference sequence). The CDR3 runs to 16 residues. The full variable domain, with the rest looked up from reference TRBV5-4 and TRBJ2-7, is ETGVTQSPTHLIKTRGQQVTLRCSSQSGHNTVSWYQQALGQGPQFIFQYYREEENGRGNFPPRFSGLQFPNYSSELNVNALELDDSALYLCASSYRDRGRTYEQYFGPGTRLTVT.

The chain carries TRBV30 and TRBJ1-2; D gene uncertain. Germline V gene sequence: CDR1 GTSNPN, CDR2 SVGIG (reference sequence). This CDR3 comprises 13 residues. Trimming took 0 bases from V and 3 from J, leaving 8 bases between them. CDR3 amino acids: CAWSVPTHYGYTF. The CDR3 DNA reads as TGTGCCTGGAGTGTCCCCACTCACTATGGCTACACCTTC.

V gene TRBV7-8 combines with J gene TRBJ2-7; 9 nucleotides agree with TRBD1. Germline CDR1 and CDR2: SGHVS and FQNEAQ. CDR3 length equals 15 residues. With 1 base clipped from V and 6 bases from J, the junction kept 7 bases outside the gene matches. The CDR3 region has the DNA TGTGCCAGCAGCTTAGGGGGACAGGGCTACGGCGAGCAGTACTTC. Translated: CASSLGGQGYGEQYF.

Only one count was recorded for this clone. The chain employs TRBV30 and TRBJ1-1; possible D gene TRBD1, 5 bases. V was shortened by 1 base and J by 0 bases, with 9 bases between the two germline ends. Germline lookup yields CDR1 GTSNPN and CDR2 SVGIG (reference sequence). The CDR3 totals 14 residues. CDR3: CAWSGTLLNTEAFF. The CDR3 DNA sequence: TGTGCCTGGAGTGGGACACTGTTGAACACTGAAGCTTTCTTT.

The gene calls are TRBV19 and TRBJ2-1; D may be TRBD1 (6 bases). With 6 bases removed from V and 8 bases from J, the gap between germline ends came to 8 bases. CDR1 is LNHDA and CDR2 is SQIVND in the germline V gene (reference sequence). This CDR3 is 11 amino acids long. This CDR3 is CASSDRHEQFF. The CDR3 DNA follows: TGTGCCAGTAGCGACAGGCATGAGCAGTTCTTC.

The genes are TRBV28 and TRBJ2-7, with 10 bases that match TRBD2. The CDR3 runs to 14 residues. Losses at the gene ends were 7 bases for V and 5 bases for J; bases not matched to a gene: 8. Germline lookup yields CDR1 MDHEN and CDR2 SYDVKM. For the CDR3, the DNA is TGTGCCAGCAACTTTCTAGCGGGAGCCCACGAGCAGTACTTC. Its translation: CASNFLAGAHEQYF.

The chain joins TRBV5-6 to TRBJ2-7; TRBD1 matches at 12 bases. In germline, CDR1 is SGHDT, CDR2 YYEEEE. J gave up 7 bases and V 3 bases, and 5 bases lay outside the gene matches. This CDR3 comprises 14 residues. The CDR3 is CASSWGQGAREQYF. CDR3 in DNA: TGTGCCAGCAGCTGGGGACAGGGGGCGAGGGAGCAGTACTTC.

The V call is TRBV7-2, the J call TRBJ2-2; 8 nucleotides line up with TRBD1. J lost 0 bases, V lost 6 bases, and 6 bases had no gene match. In germline, CDR1 is SGHTA, CDR2 FQGNSA. CDR3 size: 16 residues. CDR3 sequence: CASRRQGITNTGELFF. In nucleotides, the CDR3 is TGTGCCAGCAGACGACAGGGGATAACGAACACCGGGGAGCTGTTTTTT. Complete variable domain (other parts from reference TRBV7-2 and TRBJ2-2): GAGVSQSPSNKVTEKGKDVELRCDPISGHTALYWYRQSLGQGLEFLIYFQGNSAPDKSGLPSDRFSAERTGGSVSTLTIQRTQQEDSAVYLCASRRQGITNTGELFFGEGSRLTVL.

This clone was seen only a few times. The gene calls are TRBV4-3 and TRBJ1-2; D is undetermined. CDR3 length equals 15 residues. Between the trimmed V and J ends, which lost 1 base and 7 bases, there was a span of 16 bases. Per germline, CDR1 LGHNA and CDR2 YSLEER. The CDR3 DNA sequence: TGCGCCAGCAGCCAAGTCCCGATGATCACTAGTGGCTACACCTTC. Its protein product is CASSQVPMITSGYTF.

Only one count was recorded for this clone. This sequence joins TRBV4-2 and TRBJ2-1; TRBD2 matches at 9 bases. V lost 6 bases and J lost 0; bases outside the gene matches: 6. Germline loops: CDR1 LGHNA, CDR2 YNFKEQ. This CDR3 is built from 16 residues. As DNA, the CDR3 is TGTGCCAGCAGGAGGGATAGCGGGAGCTCCTACAATGAGCAGTTCTTC. Translation: CASRRDSGSSYNEQFF.